These 20 T cell receptor beta chains were sequenced from one sample in a study of blood T cell repertoires in COVID-19. Data came from immunoSEQ multiplex PCR; TCRdb stores just in-frame clones and leaves some out. This sample has approximately 500,000 clones, with 85% to 90% found just once. Sequencing used peripheral blood. These receptor sequences come from a woman in her forties or fifties with COVID-19, enrolled during active disease.

This CDR3 is CASTPGAGGYTF. The CDR3 DNA is TGTGCCAGCACGCCAGGGGCAGGAGGCTACACCTTC. The chain joins TRBV6-6 to TRBJ1-2, with a possible D match to TRBD1 (6 bases). Trimming stripped 7 bases from V and 8 bases from J, with 14 bases between. The germline V gene has CDR1 MNHNY and CDR2 SVGAGI (reference sequence). This CDR3 contains 12 residues.

V is TRBV10-2 and J is TRBJ1-4; 8 nucleotides agree with TRBD1. Germline CDR1 is WSHSY and CDR2 is SAAADI. The trim removed 3 bases at V and 8 bases at J, leaving 8 bases unmatched. The CDR3 has 15 residues. Here the CDR3 DNA reads TGCGCCAGCAGTGACGACAGGGGTGGAGGAGAAAAACTGTTTTTT. It specifies CASSDDRGGGEKLFF.

This clone showed up just once. The chain employs TRBV5-1 and TRBJ2-7; 7 bases map to TRBD2. The CDR3 covers 13 residues. Germline-derived CDR1 and CDR2 are SGHRS and YFSETQ. V was pared by 4 bases and J by 4 bases, with 5 bases of the junction left unmatched. CDR3 coding DNA: TGCGCCAGCAGCGGCGGACTAGAATACGAGCAGTACTTC. It yields the protein CASSGGLEYEQYF.

This clone has a single count. The chain combines TRBV24-1 with TRBJ2-1, with TRBD2 matching over 7 bases. V was clipped by 6 bases and J by 0 bases; unmatched bases: 7. Germline lookup yields CDR1 KGHDR and CDR2 SFDVKD. The CDR3 runs to 16 residues. The CDR3 nucleotides read TGTGCCACCAGTTCAGTGCGGGGGAGCTCCTACAATGAGCAGTTCTTC. It encodes CATSSVRGSSYNEQFF.

This chain uses TRBV11-3 with TRBJ1-1, with D possibly matching TRBD1 (6 bases). Trimming took 0 bases from V and 2 from J, leaving 10 bases between them. Germline V gene lookup returns CDR1 SGHNT and CDR2 YENEEA. The CDR3 contains 15 residues. CDR3 loop: CASSLDGQHNTEAFF. For the CDR3, the DNA is TGTGCCAGCAGCTTAGACGGACAGCACAACACTGAAGCTTTCTTT.

Only one count was recorded for this clone. V usage is TRBV6-1 and J usage is TRBJ2-7, with TRBD1 identical over 7 bases. Germline CDR1 and CDR2: MNHNS and SASEGT. This CDR3 is 15 amino acids long. V gave up 3 bases and J gave up 1 base; unmatched junction bases: 6. CDR3 bases: TGTGCCAGCAGTGATGGGGGACAGAGTTCCTACGAGCAGTACTTC. Translation: CASSDGGQSSYEQYF.

This chain joins TRBV6-5 and TRBJ1-5; 8 bases align to TRBD1. The germline V gene has CDR1 MNHEY and CDR2 SVGAGI. Trimming removed 6 bases from V and 9 bases from J; junction bases left unmatched: 10. CDR3 length: 14 residues. This CDR3 is CASREDRDPGPQHF. The DNA for the CDR3 is TGTGCCAGCAGAGAGGACAGGGACCCTGGGCCCCAGCATTTT.

This rearrangement joins TRBV4-1 to TRBJ2-1; D gene ambiguous. Looked up from germline, CDR1 is MGHRA and CDR2 is YSYEKL. The V end lost 3 bases, the J end lost 10 bases, and 16 bases lay between the germline ends. The CDR3 totals 14 residues. The CDR3, as DNA: TGCGCCAGCAGCCATCTCGCGGCGGCTTCGGAGCAGTTCTTC. Its translation is CASSHLAAASEQFF.

The V gene is TRBV6-6, the J gene TRBJ2-2; 10 nucleotides agree with TRBD2. J lost 4 bases, V lost 5 bases, and 10 bases had no gene match. Per germline, CDR1 MNHNY and CDR2 SVGAGI (reference sequence). The CDR3 has 17 amino acids. CDR3 amino acids: CASSPTLAGASTGELFF. CDR3 bases: TGTGCCAGCAGTCCGACGCTAGCGGGGGCCTCCACCGGGGAGCTGTTTTTT.

The CDR3 loop reads CASSLAGGHHEQFF. CDR3 coding DNA: TGTGCCAGCAGCTTAGCGGGGGGGCACCATGAGCAGTTCTTC. V gene TRBV13 combines with J gene TRBJ2-1; 8 bases match TRBD2. Per the germline V gene, CDR1 is PRHDT and CDR2 is FYEKMQ (reference sequence). The CDR3 is made up of 14 amino acids. Trimming at V came to 1 base and at J to 8 bases, leaving 4 bases not matched to a gene.

This clone was picked up one time. The J gene is TRBJ2-1, the V gene TRBV9; unclear D gene. Deletions cut 1 base from V and 12 bases from J, with 14 bases between. The germline V gene has CDR1 SGDLS and CDR2 YYNGEE. This CDR3 comprises 13 residues. CDR3 residues: CASSVRRDTWQFF. The CDR3 DNA reads TGTGCCAGCAGCGTACGTCGAGACACGTGGCAGTTCTTC.

This chain uses TRBV7-9 with TRBJ1-1; the D gene is possibly TRBD1 (6 bases). From germline, CDR1 is SEHNR and CDR2 FQNEAQ (reference sequence). Trimming took 4 bases from V and 4 from J, leaving 16 bases between them. The CDR3 is 15 residues long. DNA of the CDR3: TGTGCCAGCAGCTCCGGGAGGGGGGCGGTCACTGAAGCTTTCTTT. It encodes CASSSGRGAVTEAFF.

The chain links TRBV4-1 to TRBJ2-2, with D perhaps TRBD1 (5 bases). The CDR3 consists of 16 residues. The germline gives CDR1 MGHRA, CDR2 YSYEKL. V lost 1 base to trimming and J lost 7 bases, with 16 bases between them. The CDR3 nucleotides read TGCGCCAGCAGCCAAGGTTCAGGGAACCCCAGCGGGGAGCTGTTTTTT. The encoded protein is CASSQGSGNPSGELFF.

As DNA, the CDR3 is TGTGCCAGCAGCCATGAGGGATCGGGTGGCTACACCTTC. Amino acid sequence: CASSHEGSGGYTF. The V call is TRBV3-1 (or the pseudogene TRBV3-2), the J call TRBJ1-2; no firm D call. V lost 3 bases to trimming and J lost 7 bases, with 12 bases between them. Germline assignment: CDR1 LGHDT and CDR2 YNNKEL (reference sequence). The CDR3 loop spans 13 amino acids.

The chain couples TRBV25-1 to TRBJ1-2, with TRBD1 matching 10 bases. This CDR3 comprises 15 residues. Per the germline V gene, CDR1 is MGHDK and CDR2 is SYGVNS. V gave up 4 bases and J gave up 5 bases; unmatched junction bases: 7. CDR3 sequence reads: CASSASGTGEYGYTF. In nucleotides, the CDR3 is TGTGCCAGCAGTGCGTCCGGGACAGGGGAATATGGCTACACCTTC.

The chain couples TRBV10-3 to TRBJ1-2; 7 nucleotides align to TRBD1. Per germline, CDR1 ENHRY and CDR2 SYGVKD. V was clipped by 9 bases and J by 0 bases; unmatched bases: 7. The CDR3 covers 14 residues. CDR3 loop: CAILGQDSNYGYTF. In DNA form, the CDR3 reads TGTGCCATACTTGGACAGGACTCTAACTATGGCTACACCTTC.

The gene calls are TRBV21-1 and TRBJ2-7; the table assigns TRBD2, which was not confirmed against the DNA. TRBV21-1 is a pseudogene. The CDR3 covers 14 residues. CDR3 amino acids: CASSKETGVYGQYF. In DNA form, the CDR3 reads TGTGCCAGCAGCAAAGAGACGGGGGTCTACGGGCAGTACTTC.

The gene calls are TRBV6-5 and TRBJ1-2; maybe TRBD1 (6 bases). V shed 6 bases and J shed 7 bases, with 18 bases lying between them. The CDR3 has 14 residues. CDR1 MNHEY and CDR2 SVGAGI come from the germline V gene. For the CDR3, the DNA is TGTGCCAGCAGCCCAGGCGCGGGGGCTGGTGGCTACACCTTC. Translating it yields CASSPGAGAGGYTF.

This clone has just a few counts. V gene TRBV27 combines with J gene TRBJ1-6; maybe TRBD1 (5 bases). This CDR3 region has 15 residues. Germline CDR1 reads MNHEY; CDR2 reads SMNVEV (reference sequence). The V gene lost 2 bases and the J gene lost 9 bases, with 14 bases spanning the gap. The CDR3 reads CASSLGSGYGSPLHF. CDR3 DNA sequence: TGTGCCAGCAGTTTAGGGTCAGGGTACGGTTCACCCCTCCACTTT.

J is TRBJ1-2 and V is TRBV7-3; 8 nucleotides align to TRBD1. CDR3 size: 15 residues. CDR1 SGHTA and CDR2 FQGTGA come from the germline V gene. J was trimmed by 8 bases and V by 4 bases; bases with no gene match: 12. In nucleotides, the CDR3 is TGTGCCAGCAGCTCTAACGCTGGACAGGGAGCGGGCTACACCTTC. Translation gives CASSSNAGQGAGYTF.